The 17 T cell receptor beta chains reported below all come from one sample, sequenced in a study of T cells in Graves' hyperthyroidism and ophthalmopathy. Amplified TCR beta CDR3 regions derived from RNA transcripts. The HTBI primer set drove a first-round RT-PCR of the TCR CDR3. TCRdb processed the multiplex PCR reads anew with MiXCR; each CDR3 protein has one entry. Found here are roughly 300,000 distinct CDR3 sequences, roughly 18% of them singletons; the top ten hold roughly 49%. The sample comprised blood. These receptors came from a woman in her forties or fifties with Graves' hyperthyroidism.

This clonotype was picked up a small number of times. This chain uses TRBV11-2 with TRBJ2-1; 9 nucleotides match TRBD2. In germline, CDR1 is SGHAT, CDR2 FQNNGV. The CDR3 runs 18 residues. V trimming: 4 bases; J trimming: 1 base; junction bases outside the gene matches: 11. Written as DNA, the CDR3 is TGTGCCAGCAGCTCCCGCGGGCAGCGGGAGGTTTCCTACAATGAGCAGTTCTTC. It specifies CASSSRGQREVSYNEQFF. Combining the CDR3 with reference TRBV11-2 and TRBJ2-1 gives the whole variable domain EAGVAQSPRYKIIEKRQSVAFWCNPISGHATLYWYQQILGQGPKLLIQFQNNGVVDDSQLPKDRFSAERLKGVDSTLKIQPAKLEDSAVYLCASSSRGQREVSYNEQFFGPGTRLTVL.

This chain joins TRBV20-1 and TRBJ2-3, with 12 bases identical to TRBD2. Looked up from germline, CDR1 is DFQATT and CDR2 is SNEGSKA (reference sequence). The CDR3 totals 17 residues. Unmatched junction bases numbered 14, after V lost 2 bases and J lost 8 bases. The CDR3 DNA sequence: TGCAGTGCTAGACCTGACACTAGCGGGGGGCCCCGGGGTACGCAGTATTTT. Amino acids: CSARPDTSGGPRGTQYF.

The rearrangement joins TRBV29-1 to TRBJ1-2; no definite D call. The CDR3 length is 16 residues. Germline CDR1 SQVTM, CDR2 ANQGSEA. V was pared by 0 bases and J by 0 bases, with 14 bases between. This CDR3 reads CSVEEMRLQSNYGYTF. For the CDR3, the DNA is TGCAGCGTTGAAGAGATGAGACTCCAGTCTAACTATGGCTACACCTTC.

The chain has TRBV27 and TRBJ2-1; possibly TRBD2 for D (5 bases). This CDR3 spans 13 amino acids. Germline-derived CDR1 and CDR2 are MNHEY and SMNVEV (reference sequence). V shed 0 bases and J shed 9 bases, with 9 bases lying between them. Here the CDR3 DNA reads TGTGCCAGCAGTTTATCGGGAGCTCTTGAGCAGTTCTTC. Translating gives CASSLSGALEQFF.

The table lists this clonotype with a few counts. The V call is TRBV6-1, the J call TRBJ2-1; D uncertain. V was clipped by 0 bases and J by 2 bases, with 8 bases between them. The CDR3 has 15 residues. Germline V CDR1 and CDR2: MNHNS, SASEGT. The CDR3 loop reads CASSEARWTYNEQFF. CDR3 bases: TGTGCCAGCAGTGAAGCCCGGTGGACCTACAATGAGCAGTTCTTC.

This clonotype was picked up many times. The chain has TRBV13 and TRBJ2-7; D unclear. The V end lost 0 bases, the J end lost 3 bases, and 6 bases lay between the germline ends. CDR3 length: 13 amino acids. Germline CDR1 PRHDT, CDR2 FYEKMQ (reference sequence). The CDR3 here is CASSLGLGYEQYF. In nucleotides, the CDR3 is TGTGCCAGCAGCTTAGGGCTGGGCTACGAGCAGTACTTC.

This clonotype was detected ten times or more. This chain joins TRBV12-3 or TRBV12-4 and TRBJ1-1, with D tentatively TRBD1 (6 bases). There are 14 residues in the CDR3. Trimming left V 6 bases short and J 3 bases short, with 14 bases between. The CDR3 region is CASRIYREDTEAFF. As DNA, the CDR3 is TGTGCCAGCAGGATCTACAGGGAGGACACTGAAGCTTTCTTT.

Concerning this clonotype: One junction end disagrees with the germline gene, perhaps due to a read error. The chain recombines TRBV12-3 or TRBV12-4 with TRBJ2-1; 9 bases line up with TRBD2. The CDR3 contains 16 residues. CDR3 region: CVSSLGLAGSYNEQFF. CDR3 nucleotide sequence: TGTGTCAGCAGTTTAGGCCTAGCGGGAAGCTACAATGAGCAGTTCTTC.

The gene calls are TRBV6-5 and TRBJ2-2, with 8 bases identical to TRBD2. The CDR3 extends over 18 amino acids. V lost 0 bases and J lost 0; bases outside the gene matches: 6. Per the germline V gene, CDR1 is MNHEY and CDR2 is SVGAGI. This chain's CDR3 is CASSYSSPGLANTGELFF. The DNA for the CDR3 is TGTGCCAGCAGTTACTCATCCCCGGGACTAGCGAACACCGGGGAGCTGTTTTTT.

This clonotype came up many times. The V call is TRBV2, the J call TRBJ2-7, with D possibly called TRBD1 or TRBD2 (5 bases each). There are 14 residues in the CDR3. Trimming removed 7 bases at V and 6 bases at J, with 19 bases between. CDR1 is SNHLY and CDR2 is FYNNEI in the germline V gene. The CDR3 region has the DNA TGTGCCAGCACTACCGGGACCTCCTTTGGCGAGCAGTACTTC. Translating it yields CASTTGTSFGEQYF.

Notes on this clonotype: A read error may explain this, as a much larger clone is one base away. The chain has TRBV7-8 and TRBJ2-7, with D possibly being TRBD2 (7 bases). The CDR3 consists of 16 residues. Between the trimmed V and J ends, which lost 7 bases and 2 bases, there was a span of 21 bases. The germline CDR1 and CDR2 sequences are SGHVS and FQNEAQ. CDR3 amino acids: CASTRGGGGGPYEQYV. In DNA, the CDR3 is TGTGCCAGCACAAGGGGGGGGGGCGGAGGCCCCTACGAGCAGTACGTC.

This clonotype has a count of ten or more. The CDR3 bases are TGCGCCAGCAGCCAGAGTTGGCGACAGACCGGGGAGCTGTTTTTT. As protein: CASSQSWRQTGELFF. The chain couples TRBV5-1 to TRBJ2-2; tentatively, D is TRBD1 (5 bases). V was clipped by 4 bases and J by 5 bases, with 15 bases between them. This CDR3 is 15 amino acids long. The V gene's germline CDR1 is SGHRS and CDR2 YFSETQ.

This clonotype has just a few counts. V usage is TRBV19 and J usage is TRBJ2-1; 8 bases fit TRBD1. Germline-derived CDR1 and CDR2 are LNHDA and SQIVND (reference sequence). The CDR3 spans 16 residues. Trimming cost V 4 bases and J 6 bases; bases outside gene matches: 11. The CDR3 DNA reads as TGTGCCAGTAGTAAAGGCTGGACAGGGCTCACCAATGAGCAGTTCTTC. This translates into CASSKGWTGLTNEQFF.

The V and J genes are TRBV4-1 and TRBJ1-6, with TRBD1 as a possible D gene (5 bases). V lost 1 base to trimming and J lost 4 bases, with 14 bases between them. This CDR3 spans 17 amino acids. Per the germline V gene, CDR1 is MGHRA and CDR2 is YSYEKL. In DNA, the CDR3 is TGCGCCAGCAGCCAAGGTCATGACAGTGCTTATAATTCACCCCTCCACTTT. Translation: CASSQGHDSAYNSPLHF.

This clonotype has only a few counts. The chain combines TRBV6-1 with TRBJ1-5; a weak D match, TRBD1 (6 bases). Trimming left V 6 bases short and J 2 bases short, with 11 bases between. This CDR3 spans 14 amino acids. From germline, CDR1 is MNHNS and CDR2 SASEGT. The CDR3 sequence is CASRGGGRNQPQHF. The CDR3 DNA sequence: TGTGCCAGCAGAGGGGGGGGGCGCAATCAGCCCCAGCATTTT.

A remark on this clonotype: A read error may be the cause here, since a much bigger clone is one base away. The chain employs TRBV5-1 and TRBJ2-2; possibly TRBD1 for D (5 bases). Germline values: CDR1 SGHRS, CDR2 YFSETQ. The CDR3 extends over 16 amino acids. Trimming cost V 0 bases and J 3 bases, with 12 bases left between them. CDR3 loop: CASSLEGVPDTGELFF. CDR3 in DNA: TGCGCCAGCAGCTTGGAAGGGGTGCCGGACACCGGGGAGCTGTTTTTT.

This clonotype was counted at least ten times. The chain combines TRBV7-2 with TRBJ2-3; D is undetermined. Germline assignment: CDR1 SGHTA and CDR2 FQGNSA. The CDR3 covers 12 residues. With 5 bases removed from V and 6 bases from J, the gap between germline ends came to 9 bases. CDR3 loop: CASSAYGDTQYF. CDR3 DNA: TGTGCCAGCAGCGCCTACGGGGATACGCAGTATTTT.